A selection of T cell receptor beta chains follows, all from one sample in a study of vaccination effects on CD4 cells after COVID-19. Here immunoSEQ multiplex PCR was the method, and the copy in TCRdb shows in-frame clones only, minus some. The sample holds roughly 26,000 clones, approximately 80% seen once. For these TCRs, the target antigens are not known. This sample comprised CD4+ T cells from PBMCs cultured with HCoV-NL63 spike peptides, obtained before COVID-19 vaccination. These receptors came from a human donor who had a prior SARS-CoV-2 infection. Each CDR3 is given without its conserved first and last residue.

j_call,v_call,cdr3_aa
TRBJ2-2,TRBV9,ASKIGYTGELF
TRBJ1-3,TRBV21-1,ASSKEGRGGGSGNTIY
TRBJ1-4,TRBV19,ASRRLDGVNEKLF
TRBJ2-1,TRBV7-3,ASSFLGSSYNEQF
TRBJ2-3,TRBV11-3,ASSLDGAGDTQY
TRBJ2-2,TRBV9,ASSVASGELF
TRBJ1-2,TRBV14,ASSSTGRATYGYT
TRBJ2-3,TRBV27,ASSRSFREGRLDDTQY
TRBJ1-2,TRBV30,AWSLPEFDYGYT
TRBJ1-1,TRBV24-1,ATSPGQGDTEAF
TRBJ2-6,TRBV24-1,ATSDFKGDRGRVGGANVLT
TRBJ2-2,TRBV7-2,ASSLGPKNTGELF
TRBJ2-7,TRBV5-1,ASRWTSDYEQY
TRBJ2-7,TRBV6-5,ASSSTGFSSYEQY
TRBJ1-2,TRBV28,ASSSGQGSKGYT
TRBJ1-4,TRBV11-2,ASSLGQGNEKLF
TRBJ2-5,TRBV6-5,ASRPRTGVETQY
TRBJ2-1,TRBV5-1,ASSLSVPPDNEQF
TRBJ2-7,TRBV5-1,ASSLTRGVPSYEQY
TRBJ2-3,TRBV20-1,SASRVGTRLTDTQY
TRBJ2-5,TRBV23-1,ASSQSRQAKETQY
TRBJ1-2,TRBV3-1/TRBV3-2,ASSQALTVNGYT
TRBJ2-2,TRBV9,ASSVGLAGAYGELF